The 30 T cell receptor beta chains listed next were all sequenced from one sample in a study of blood T cells in healthy people across ages (dated by TCRdb to between 2015 and 2017). The method behind the library was 5' RACE. The sequencer listed for this sample is Illumina HiSeq 2500. A second PCR of about 7 to 12 cycles was performed with a sample-barcoded 5' primer and a J-beta primer mix. The public reads were quality trimmed at Q25 with fastp and then assembled into clones with MiXCR by TCRdb, keeping productive beta chains. CDR3 protein sequences are deduplicated, and each keeps its most common genes and DNA. The sample has 540,000 or so distinct CDR3 sequences on record, around 24% of them singletons. Around 10% of the sample goes to the ten largest clones. These data also featured in a second study, about T cells of mothers and their children.

Material: blood. These receptors were taken from a boy younger than 18 in good health.

J is TRBJ2-7 and V is TRBV5-1; D is unresolved. V lost 1 base and J 3 bases, leaving 11 bases between the germline ends. Per germline, CDR1 SGHRS and CDR2 YFSETQ. This CDR3 spans 14 amino acids. In nucleotides, the CDR3 is TGCGCCAGCAGCTTGTCGCCTTTCTACTACGAGCAGTACTTC. Encoded protein: CASSLSPFYYEQYF.

There are many counts of this clonotype. The chain couples TRBV6-2 or TRBV6-3 to TRBJ2-7, with D hard to call. The germline V gene encodes CDR1 MNHEY and CDR2 SVGEGT. V was shortened by 2 bases and J by 2 bases, with 10 bases between the two germline ends. CDR3 length: 14 residues. The CDR3 is CASSYKEDAYEQYF. The CDR3 DNA follows: TGTGCCAGCAGTTACAAAGAGGACGCCTACGAGCAGTACTTC.

The J gene is TRBJ2-5, the V gene TRBV24-1, with TRBD1 identical over 8 bases. Matching the DNA end better, TRBJ2-1 makes the J call doubtful. Germline lookup yields CDR1 KGHDR and CDR2 SFDVKD. This CDR3 comprises 14 residues. The CDR3: CATSDKTGDNEQFF. CDR3 DNA sequence: TGTGCCACCAGTGACAAGACAGGGGACAATGAGCAGTTCTTC.

J is TRBJ2-5 and V is TRBV25-1, with D perhaps TRBD1 or TRBD2 (5 bases each). V shed 2 bases and J shed 1 base, with 11 bases lying between them. Germline CDR1 and CDR2: MGHDK and SYGVNS. The CDR3 length is 15 residues. The CDR3 here is CASSEPDSGQETQYF. The CDR3 coding sequence is TGTGCCAGCAGTGAACCCGACAGCGGCCAAGAGACCCAGTACTTC. Filled out from reference TRBV25-1 and TRBJ2-5, the complete variable domain reads EADIYQTPRYLVIGTGKKITLECSQTMGHDKMYWYQQDPGMELHLIHYSYGVNSTEKGDLSSESTVSRIRTEHFPLTLESARPSHTSQYLCASSEPDSGQETQYFGPGTRLLVL.

This clonotype was seen a handful of times. The J gene is TRBJ2-5, the V gene TRBV29-1; D perhaps matches TRBD1 (5 bases). Between the trimmed V and J ends, which lost 6 bases and 2 bases, there was a span of 19 bases. CDR1 is SQVTM and CDR2 is ANQGSEA in the germline V gene. The CDR3 length is 15 residues. CDR3 nucleotide sequence: TGCAGCGTATCCCTCGACAGCCGGCCTCAAGAGACCCAGTACTTC. It translates to CSVSLDSRPQETQYF.

This clonotype was detected only a few times. V is TRBV20-1 and J is TRBJ2-7; 10 bases are shared with TRBD2. Germline V gives CDR1 DFQATT, CDR2 SNEGSKA (reference sequence). The CDR3 contains 13 residues. V lost 8 bases and J lost 8; bases outside the gene matches: 12. In DNA, the CDR3 is TGCAGTTGCTATTCACTAGCGGGAAGGAAGCAGTACTTC. It translates to CSCYSLAGRKQYF.

Turning to this clonotype: A much bigger clone sits one base away, suggesting this may be a read error. V usage is TRBV6-2 or TRBV6-3 and J usage is TRBJ2-1, with D perhaps matching TRBD1 or TRBD2 (5 bases each). The ends were cut back, 6 bases at V and 0 bases at J, with 6 bases in the middle. The CDR3 length is 13 residues. Germline V lookup: CDR1 MNHEY, CDR2 SVGEGT. The CDR3 is CASSGASYNEQFF. In nucleotides, the CDR3 is TGTGCCAGCAGCGGGGCCTCCTACAATGAGCAGTTCTTC.

This sequence joins TRBV30 and TRBJ1-1; tentative D call: TRBD1 (6 bases). CDR1 and CDR2 (germline): GTSNPN, SVGIG (reference sequence). The CDR3 totals 16 residues. Trimming removed 3 bases at V and 5 bases at J, with 22 bases between. The CDR3 loop is CAWREGDKGRWTEAFF. Written as DNA, the CDR3 is TGTGCCTGGAGAGAAGGGGACAAGGGGAGGTGGACTGAAGCTTTCTTT.

This clonotype has just a few counts. The V gene is TRBV10-3, the J gene TRBJ1-1, with 8 bases identical to TRBD1. CDR1 and CDR2 (germline): ENHRY, SYGVKD. The CDR3 runs 18 residues. Trimming cost V 3 bases and J 4 bases; bases outside gene matches: 16. The CDR3 reads CAISDPAKTGAPSTEAFF. CDR3 bases: TGTGCCATCAGTGATCCCGCAAAGACAGGGGCCCCGAGCACTGAAGCTTTCTTT.

This clonotype was seen only a few times. The chain combines TRBV28 with TRBJ2-1, with TRBD2 matching over 13 bases. There are 19 residues in the CDR3. J was trimmed by 6 bases and V by 2 bases; bases with no gene match: 13. Germline CDR1 MDHEN, CDR2 SYDVKM. The CDR3 DNA follows: TGTGCCAGCAGTTTAGAACAGGGCGGGACTAGCGGGATCATCAATGAGCAGTTCTTC. Amino acid sequence: CASSLEQGGTSGIINEQFF. Looking up the rest from reference TRBV28 and TRBJ2-1 gives the full variable domain: DVKVTQSSRYLVKRTGEKVFLECVQDMDHENMFWYRQDPGLGLRLIYFSYDVKMKEKGDIPEGYSVSREKKERFSLILESASTNQTSMYLCASSLEQGGTSGIINEQFFGPGTRLTVL.

V gene TRBV4-3 combines with J gene TRBJ1-2; no reliable D call. Trimming removed 0 bases from V and 2 bases from J, with 7 bases in between. The CDR3 has 14 residues. Germline V gene data show CDR1 as LGHNA and CDR2 as YSLEER. CDR3 nucleotide sequence: TGCGCCAGCAGCCAAGATCCTGGGAACTATGGCTACACCTTC. Its translation: CASSQDPGNYGYTF.

J is TRBJ2-5 and V is TRBV6-5; the D is unclear. This CDR3 contains 15 residues. V lost 8 bases and J lost 4, with 20 bases in between. CDR1 is MNHEY and CDR2 is SVGAGI in the germline V gene. CDR3 protein: CASCFYPDPGETQYF. CDR3 nucleotides: TGTGCCAGCTGTTTCTATCCCGACCCCGGAGAGACCCAGTACTTC.

This clonotype has only a few counts. J is TRBJ1-5 and V is TRBV4-1, with D tentatively TRBD1 (5 bases). V dropped 0 bases and J dropped 4 bases, with 10 bases sitting between them. CDR1 and CDR2 (germline): MGHRA, YSYEKL. CDR3 length equals 15 residues. The CDR3 DNA reads as TGCGCCAGCAGCCAAGATTATGCAGGGAATCAGCCCCAGCATTTT. Translating gives CASSQDYAGNQPQHF.

This clonotype was counted between two and nine times. The chain recombines TRBV5-1 with TRBJ2-2; D call uncertain. There are 14 residues in the CDR3. The V and J ends lost 4 bases and 5 bases respectively, with 12 bases between them. Germline V gives CDR1 SGHRS, CDR2 YFSETQ. The CDR3 bases are TGCGCCAGCAGCCGCATTGCCGGGACCGGGGAGCTGTTTTTT. Amino acid sequence: CASSRIAGTGELFF.

The chain employs TRBV10-3 and TRBJ1-1; weak D call: TRBD1 (5 bases). Germline CDR1 ENHRY, CDR2 SYGVKD. Trimming removed 6 bases from V and 2 bases from J, with 13 bases in between. The CDR3 sequence is 14 residues long. The CDR3 region is CAISDSGDNTEAFF. The DNA of the CDR3 is TGTGCCATCAGCGACAGCGGAGATAACACTGAAGCTTTCTTT.

This CDR3 is CASSGDRGHGYTF. The CDR3 DNA follows: TGTGCCAGCAGTGGAGACAGGGGGCATGGCTACACCTTC. This rearrangement joins TRBV6-2 or TRBV6-3 to TRBJ1-2; 10 nucleotides agree with TRBD1. The CDR3 totals 13 residues. V was pared by 5 bases and J by 6 bases, with 3 bases of the junction left unmatched. The germline CDR1 and CDR2 sequences are MNHEY and SVGEGT.

The J gene is TRBJ1-1, the V gene TRBV29-1; no firm D call. This CDR3 spans 13 amino acids. CDR1 SQVTM and CDR2 ANQGSEA come from the germline V gene. Trimming shortened V by 0 bases and J by 0 bases, and 5 bases separated the two germline ends. CDR3: CSVEDGLNTEAFF. DNA of the CDR3: TGCAGCGTTGAAGACGGGTTGAACACTGAAGCTTTCTTT.

This clonotype occurred a few times. J is TRBJ2-3 and V is TRBV10-3; 12 bases match TRBD2. V lost 5 bases to trimming and J lost 2 bases; unmatched junction nucleotides: 5. This CDR3 has 16 amino acids. Germline CDR1 and CDR2: ENHRY and SYGVKD. The CDR3 sequence: CAISSGLAGVTDTQYF. The CDR3 DNA sequence: TGTGCCATCAGTTCGGGACTAGCGGGCGTCACAGATACGCAGTATTTT.

The chain employs TRBV28 and TRBJ1-5; D unresolved. This CDR3 spans 14 amino acids. Trimming pared 5 bases from V and 4 bases from J, leaving 12 bases between. Germline V gene lookup returns CDR1 MDHEN and CDR2 SYDVKM. The CDR3 DNA reads TGTGCCAGCAGTATATTCCCGGGGAATCAGCCCCAGCATTTT. This sequence encodes CASSIFPGNQPQHF.

The rearrangement joins TRBV3-1 to TRBJ2-5; D not certain. The V end was cut by 4 bases, the J end by 7 bases, with 16 bases between. Germline V gene data show CDR1 as LGHDT and CDR2 as YNNKEL (reference sequence). The CDR3 length is 14 residues. CDR3 loop: CASSPGSPGGTQYF. The CDR3 DNA reads as TGTGCCAGCAGCCCCGGGTCCCCAGGCGGGACCCAGTACTTC.

This clonotype was seen a few times. The chain couples TRBV6-1 to TRBJ2-7; D is undetermined. This CDR3 has 14 amino acids. V was pared by 4 bases and J by 2 bases, with 12 bases between. Germline assignment: CDR1 MNHNS and CDR2 SASEGT. CDR3 region: CASSGSADPYEQYF. In DNA form, the CDR3 reads TGTGCCAGCAGTGGATCGGCAGACCCCTACGAGCAGTACTTC.

This clonotype was recorded a few times. The chain links TRBV10-3 to TRBJ2-5; the match to TRBD1 covers 8 bases. This CDR3 has 15 residues. V gave up 3 bases and J gave up 1 base; unmatched junction bases: 4. In germline, CDR1 is ENHRY, CDR2 SYGVKD. CDR3 amino acids: CAISDSGQGQETQYF. Here the CDR3 DNA reads TGTGCCATCAGTGACTCCGGACAGGGCCAAGAGACCCAGTACTTC.

V is TRBV6-1 and J is TRBJ2-7; TRBD2 agrees at 9 bases. Germline CDR1 and CDR2: MNHNS and SASEGT. Trimming removed 3 bases from V and 2 bases from J; junction bases left unmatched: 14. The CDR3 extends over 18 amino acids. Here the CDR3 DNA reads TGTGCCAGCAGTGAGGGGCTAGCGGGACGTTTAATACCCTACGAGCAGTACTTC. Translating it yields CASSEGLAGRLIPYEQYF.

This chain uses TRBV5-1 with TRBJ2-3; possible D gene TRBD1, 5 bases. Trimming shortened V by 4 bases and J by 1 base, and 10 bases separated the two germline ends. Germline CDR1 is SGHRS and CDR2 is YFSETQ. The CDR3 is made up of 14 amino acids. The CDR3 is CASSPTAGTDTQYF. CDR3 DNA: TGCGCCAGCAGCCCGACAGCTGGCACAGATACGCAGTATTTT. The full variable domain, in which reference TRBV5-1 and TRBJ2-3 provide the parts outside the CDR3, is KAGVTQTPRYLIKTRGQQVTLSCSPISGHRSVSWYQQTPGQGLQFLFEYFSETQRNKGNFPGRFSGRQFSNSRSEMNVSTLELGDSALYLCASSPTAGTDTQYFGPGTRLTVL.

The sample holds one count of this clonotype. The chain links TRBV12-3 or TRBV12-4 to TRBJ1-5; D perhaps matches TRBD1 (5 bases). V dropped 6 bases and J dropped 3 bases, with 18 bases sitting between them. This CDR3 has 16 amino acids. The CDR3 loop is CASRPTSEGYNQPQHF. The CDR3 DNA is TGTGCCAGCAGGCCCACGTCAGAGGGGTACAATCAGCCCCAGCATTTT.

This clonotype was counted a few times. The chain employs TRBV5-1 and TRBJ2-7; D unclear. Germline-derived CDR1 and CDR2 are SGHRS and YFSETQ. V lost 9 bases and J 2 bases, leaving 12 bases between the germline ends. This CDR3 spans 12 amino acids. CDR3 residues: CAKKQFPYEQYF. DNA of the CDR3: TGCGCCAAAAAACAGTTCCCCTACGAGCAGTACTTC. The full variable domain, rest sourced from reference TRBV5-1 and TRBJ2-7, is KAGVTQTPRYLIKTRGQQVTLSCSPISGHRSVSWYQQTPGQGLQFLFEYFSETQRNKGNFPGRFSGRQFSNSRSEMNVSTLELGDSALYLCAKKQFPYEQYFGPGTRLTVT.

The chain employs TRBV7-2 and TRBJ2-6, with D hard to call. CDR3 length: 15 residues. The ends were cut back, 5 bases at V and 2 bases at J, with 10 bases in the middle. Germline CDR1 SGHTA, CDR2 FQGNSA. The CDR3 DNA reads TGTGCCAGCAGCACGGCCCAAACTGGGGCCAACGTCCTGACTTTC. The encoded protein is CASSTAQTGANVLTF.

This clonotype was counted between two and nine times. This chain uses TRBV7-9 with TRBJ2-3; the match to TRBD2 covers 7 bases. The CDR3 runs to 15 residues. In germline, CDR1 is SEHNR, CDR2 FQNEAQ (reference sequence). After removal of 1 base from V and 4 bases from J, the junction contained 5 bases not matched to a gene. The CDR3 protein is CASSLVGGSSDTQYF. Written as DNA, the CDR3 is TGTGCCAGCAGCTTAGTCGGCGGGAGCTCAGATACGCAGTATTTT.

This chain links TRBV6-1 with TRBJ1-6, with D unresolved. The CDR3 totals 15 residues. Germline loops: CDR1 MNHNS, CDR2 SASEGT. The V end was cut by 4 bases, the J end by 5 bases, with 12 bases between. CDR3 residues: CASSGLLVNNSPLHF. The CDR3 nucleotides read TGTGCCAGCAGTGGCCTCCTAGTTAATAATTCACCCCTCCACTTT.

In nucleotides, the CDR3 is TGCAGCGTTACTAGCGGGGCGGGGAATGAGCAGTTCTTC. This encodes CSVTSGAGNEQFF. This chain joins TRBV29-1 and TRBJ2-1; 10 bases fit TRBD2. The V and J ends lost 5 bases and 7 bases, in that order; junction bases with no gene match: 5. Germline V CDR1 and CDR2: SQVTM, ANQGSEA. The CDR3 is 13 residues long.